The 21 T cell receptor beta chains below all came from one sample that was sequenced in a study of T cells in Graves' hyperthyroidism and ophthalmopathy. Regions amplified from RNA transcripts were the TCR beta CDR3 regions. Initially, a first-round RT-PCR of the TCR CDR3 employed the HTBI primer set. One entry per CDR3 protein results from TCRdb running MiXCR on the multiplex PCR reads. The table lists roughly 170,000 distinct CDR3 sequences, 17% of them singletons. Sequenced material: blood. The receptors stem from a woman between 45 and 65 years old with Graves' hyperthyroidism.

CDR3 sequence: CASSLTFTQYF. CDR3 bases: TGTGCCAGCAGCTTAACCTTCACCCAGTACTTC. V and J are TRBV11-2 and TRBJ2-5; the D is unclear. This CDR3 has 11 residues. Trimming took off 2 bases at V and 8 bases at J, with 6 bases between the two ends. Per germline, CDR1 SGHAT and CDR2 FQNNGV.

This clonotype was picked up a small number of times. The V gene is TRBV10-1, the J gene TRBJ2-1, with 11 bases matching TRBD1. The CDR3 is 18 amino acids. Germline trimming cut 3 bases from V and 2 bases from J; bases unmatched to any gene: 9. Germline CDR1 is WNHNN and CDR2 is SYGVQD (reference sequence). The CDR3 DNA reads as TGCGCCAGCAGTGACAGGGACAGGGGGTGGGGAACCTACAATGAGCAGTTCTTC. Residues: CASSDRDRGWGTYNEQFF.

Turning to this clonotype: A much larger clone differs by one base, so this may be a read error. This sequence joins TRBV6-5 and TRBJ1-1, with D tentatively TRBD1 (5 bases). Germline lookup yields CDR1 MNHEY and CDR2 SVGAGI. This CDR3 is built from 13 residues. The CDR3 DNA reads as TGTGCCAGCAGTTACTTACGGGGCACTAAAGCTTTCTTT. The encoded protein is CASSYLRGTKAFF.

This clonotype was detected a few times. The rearrangement links TRBV5-1 to TRBJ2-3; perhaps D is TRBD1 or TRBD2 (5 bases each). The CDR3 length is 14 residues. Trimming left V 5 bases short and J 4 bases short, with 14 bases between. Germline assignment: CDR1 SGHRS and CDR2 YFSETQ. CDR3 DNA: TGCGCCAGCAGTCCAGGGTTGGGGGCAGATACGCAGTATTTT. Amino acids: CASSPGLGADTQYF.

This clonotype was seen at least ten times. The J gene is TRBJ1-1, the V gene TRBV19; D unclear. CDR1 LNHDA and CDR2 SQIVND come from the germline V gene (reference sequence). Trimming took off 2 bases at V and 1 base at J, with 11 bases between the two ends. The CDR3 loop spans 15 amino acids. The chain's CDR3 is CASSISSAGNTEAFF. CDR3 DNA sequence: TGTGCCAGTAGTATAAGTTCAGCGGGGAACACTGAAGCTTTCTTT.

This clonotype has just a few counts. This rearrangement joins TRBV20-1 to TRBJ2-7; TRBD1 agrees at 10 bases. The V gene end was trimmed by 5 bases and the J gene end by 5 bases; junction bases not matched to a gene: 9. The CDR3 length is 14 residues. CDR1 and CDR2 from the germline V gene are DFQATT and SNEGSKA (reference sequence). The CDR3 is CSAVSGTGAHEQYF. In nucleotides, the CDR3 is TGCAGTGCTGTCTCCGGGACAGGGGCCCACGAGCAGTACTTC.

The chain links TRBV6-1 to TRBJ2-2; no reliable D call. Looked up from germline, CDR1 is MNHNS and CDR2 is SASEGT. Trimming took 7 bases from V and 1 from J, leaving 10 bases between them. This CDR3 is 14 amino acids long. CDR3 DNA: TGTGCCAGCACCGTGAAGGGGAACACCGGGGAGCTGTTTTTT. Translating it yields CASTVKGNTGELFF.

This clonotype has ten or more counts. This chain joins TRBV19 and TRBJ1-1, with 8 bases identical to TRBD1. In germline, CDR1 is LNHDA, CDR2 SQIVND (reference sequence). The CDR3 runs 14 residues. The junction had 7 bases not matched to a gene; V was cut back by 4 bases and J by 6 bases. The CDR3 region has the DNA TGTGCCAGTAGTAGGACAGGGATGGGGCCTGAAGCTTTCTTT. Its translation is CASSRTGMGPEAFF.

The V and J genes are TRBV19 and TRBJ2-2; D unresolved. The germline V and J ends were trimmed by 9 bases and 4 bases, with 15 bases remaining between them. Looked up from germline, CDR1 is LNHDA and CDR2 is SQIVND (reference sequence). The CDR3 totals 14 residues. The CDR3 spells CASRGTSVTGELFF. The CDR3 coding sequence is TGTGCCAGCCGCGGCACATCTGTCACCGGGGAGCTGTTTTTT.

This clonotype has a count of ten or more. The chain links TRBV2 to TRBJ2-5; D may be TRBD2 (5 bases). CDR3 length: 13 residues. V was shortened by 5 bases and J by 5 bases, with 12 bases between the two germline ends. Germline CDR1 SNHLY, CDR2 FYNNEI. This chain's CDR3 is CASSPTGRETQYF. The CDR3 DNA is TGTGCCAGCAGTCCTACGGGAAGGGAGACCCAGTACTTC.

The table lists this clonotype with many counts. The chain couples TRBV28 to TRBJ2-2, with 7 bases fitting TRBD2. J was trimmed by 4 bases and V by 7 bases; bases with no gene match: 9. There are 15 residues in the CDR3. The germline V gene has CDR1 MDHEN and CDR2 SYDVKM. The CDR3: CASTLGGVGTGELFF. Written as DNA, the CDR3 is TGTGCCAGCACCCTTGGGGGGGTTGGCACCGGGGAGCTGTTTTTT.

The rearrangement uses TRBV2 and TRBJ2-7, with a weak D call TRBD2 (6 bases). Trimming pared 5 bases from V and 3 bases from J, leaving 8 bases between. Germline-derived CDR1 and CDR2 are SNHLY and FYNNEI. The CDR3 runs 12 residues. The DNA of the CDR3 is TGTGCCAGCAGTTGGGGGGTCTACGAGCAGTACTTC. Encoded protein: CASSWGVYEQYF.

Many counts were recorded for this clonotype. The chain links TRBV12-5 to TRBJ2-3, with 7 bases lining up with TRBD1. The trim removed 0 bases at V and 3 bases at J, leaving 6 bases unmatched. There are 16 residues in the CDR3. Germline CDR1 reads LGHNT; CDR2 reads FRNRAP. Here the CDR3 DNA reads TGTGCTAGTGGTTTGGTAGTGGGACAGCCAACAGATACGCAGTATTTT. Residues: CASGLVVGQPTDTQYF.

Judged by abundance, this clonotype is medium-sized (0.01 to 0.1%). CDR3 bases: TGCAGTGCTCGGCAGGGTGTCCCCCAAGAGACCCAGTACTTC. Amino acid sequence: CSARQGVPQETQYF. This chain links TRBV20-1 with TRBJ2-5; tentative D call: TRBD1 (5 bases). The germline gives CDR1 DFQATT, CDR2 SNEGSKA (reference sequence). The CDR3 is made up of 14 amino acids. Between the trimmed V and J ends, which lost 5 bases and 1 base, there was a span of 14 bases.

This clonotype showed up many times. V gene TRBV6-6 combines with J gene TRBJ1-1; no clear D. This CDR3 spans 11 amino acids. Germline assignment: CDR1 MNHNY and CDR2 SVGAGI (reference sequence). The ends were cut back, 2 bases at V and 7 bases at J, with 5 bases in the middle. CDR3 coding DNA: TGTGCCAGCAGTTACGACGTTGAAGCTTTCTTT. As protein: CASSYDVEAFF.

This clonotype was counted a few times. The gene calls are TRBV5-4 and TRBJ1-1; 8 nucleotides agree with TRBD1. Trimming took 4 bases from V and 4 from J; bases not matched to a gene: 3. CDR1 and CDR2 (germline): SGHNT, YYREEE (reference sequence). This CDR3 region has 13 residues. CDR3 protein: CASSKGQGTEAFF. The CDR3 bases are TGTGCCAGCAGCAAAGGACAGGGCACTGAAGCTTTCTTT.

This clonotype was found many times. The genes are TRBV27 and TRBJ2-7; 9 positions agree with TRBD1. Germline V lookup: CDR1 MNHEY, CDR2 SMNVEV (reference sequence). Germline trimming cut 6 bases from V and 2 bases from J; bases unmatched to any gene: 5. This CDR3 has 14 residues. This CDR3 is CASRGTGKTYEQYF. The CDR3 nucleotides are TGTGCCAGCAGGGGGACAGGGAAAACCTACGAGCAGTACTTC.

The table lists this clonotype with many counts. The chain recombines TRBV18 with TRBJ2-3; D not resolved. Germline V CDR1 and CDR2: KGHSH, LQKENI. V was cut by 1 base and J by 4 bases, with 6 bases left in between. The CDR3 consists of 13 residues. Here the CDR3 reads CASSPQGADTQYF. The CDR3 DNA follows: TGTGCCAGCTCACCACAGGGCGCAGATACGCAGTATTTT.

This clonotype has at least ten counts. The V and J genes are TRBV7-2 and TRBJ2-1; a weak D match, TRBD1 (6 bases). This CDR3 contains 16 residues. The germline gives CDR1 SGHTA, CDR2 FQGNSA. Trimming shortened V by 4 bases and J by 3 bases, and 16 bases separated the two germline ends. The CDR3 DNA is TGTGCCAGCAGCTCCCCGGACAGCCTCAGCTACAATGAGCAGTTCTTC. It yields the protein CASSSPDSLSYNEQFF. Supplemented by reference TRBV7-2 and TRBJ2-1, the full variable domain reads GAGVSQSPSNKVTEKGKDVELRCDPISGHTALYWYRQSLGQGLEFLIYFQGNSAPDKSGLPSDRFSAERTGGSVSTLTIQRTQQEDSAVYLCASSSPDSLSYNEQFFGPGTRLTVL.

Ten or more counts support this clonotype. The chain couples TRBV6-1 to TRBJ2-1; 11 positions agree with TRBD2. The CDR3 consists of 16 residues. V shed 8 bases, J shed 7 bases, and the junction held 13 bases outside the gene matches. The germline CDR1 and CDR2 sequences are MNHNS and SASEGT. The CDR3 loop is CASSPVAGGLRNEQFF. The CDR3 DNA is TGTGCCAGCTCCCCGGTAGCGGGGGGGCTTAGAAATGAGCAGTTCTTC.

In its sample, this clonotype was seen once. This could be a read error, since a much larger clone is one nucleotide away. The chain recombines TRBV19 with TRBJ2-6; unclear D gene. Trimming took off 3 bases at V and 0 bases at J, with 6 bases between the two ends. Per the germline V gene, CDR1 is LNHDA and CDR2 is SQIVND (reference sequence). The CDR3 length is 15 residues. DNA for the CDR3: TGTGCCAGTAGTATTTTGGGCTCTGGGGCCAACGTCCTGACTTTC. Encoded protein: CASSILGSGANVLTF.